Reported below is one T cell receptor (beta chain). Its antigen is unknown. Sequencing targeted expressed TCRB transcripts, as all isolated RNA had been reverse transcribed. Read counts averaged around 3.6 million for samples of naive, central memory and regulatory T cells. Method: immunoSEQ multiplex PCR; TCRdb's copy keeps in-frame clones and lacks some. The repertoire has roughly 700,000 clones, roughly an eighth of them found once; the top ten carry approximately 0.02%. The data were taken from a study of beta chain features in type 1 diabetes. Whole-study context: Analysis included around 99,000,000 sorted cells drawn from all samples. Study-wide results and limits: More deletions and fewer insertions at VDJ junctions were found in patients with type 1 diabetes. Cells that show high TCR expression could be over-represented by cDNA sequencing. For Type 1 diabetes patients, all four CD4+ subsets carried TCRB CDR3s that were moderately but significantly shorter.

The germline V gene encodes CDR1 SEHNR and CDR2 FQNEAQ (reference sequence). The CDR3 is 16 amino acids. The germline V and J ends were trimmed by 3 bases and 0 bases, with 12 bases remaining between them. This TCR was sampled from a man between 18 and 29 years old with type 1 diabetes. The sequencing input was naive CD4+ T cells from blood. This chain joins TRBV7-9 and TRBJ1-3; D is perhaps TRBD1 (6 bases). The CDR3 nucleotides are TGTGCCAGCAGCTTCCAGGGGAAGAGCTCTGGAAACACCATATATTTT. Amino acids: CASSFQGKSSGNTIYF. Supplemented by reference TRBV7-9 and TRBJ1-3, the full variable domain reads DTGVSQNPRHKITKRGQNVTFRCDPISEHNRLYWYRQTLGQGPEFLTYFQNEAQLEKSRLLSDRFSAERPKGSFSTLEIQRTEQGDSAMYLCASSFQGKSSGNTIYFGEGSWLTVV.